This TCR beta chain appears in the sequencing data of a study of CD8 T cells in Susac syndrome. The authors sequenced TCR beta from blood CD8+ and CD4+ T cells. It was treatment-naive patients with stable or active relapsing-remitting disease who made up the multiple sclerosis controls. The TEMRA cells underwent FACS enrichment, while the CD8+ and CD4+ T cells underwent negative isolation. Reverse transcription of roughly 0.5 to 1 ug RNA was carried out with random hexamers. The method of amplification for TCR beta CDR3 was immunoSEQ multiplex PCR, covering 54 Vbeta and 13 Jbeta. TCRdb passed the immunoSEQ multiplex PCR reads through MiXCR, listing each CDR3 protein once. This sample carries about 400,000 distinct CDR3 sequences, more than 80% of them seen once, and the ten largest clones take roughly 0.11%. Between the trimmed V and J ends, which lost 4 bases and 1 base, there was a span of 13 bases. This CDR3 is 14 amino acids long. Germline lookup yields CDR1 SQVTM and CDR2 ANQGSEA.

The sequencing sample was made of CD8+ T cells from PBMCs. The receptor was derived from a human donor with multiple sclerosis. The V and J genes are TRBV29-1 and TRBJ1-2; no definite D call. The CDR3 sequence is CSVVLPVHNYGYTF. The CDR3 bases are TGCAGCGTTGTGCTTCCGGTTCATAACTATGGCTACACCTTC.